This T cell receptor beta chain was recorded in a study of response to subunit inactivated influenza vaccine. This clonotype has just a few counts. Its antigen remains unknown. TCRdb reprocessed the RT-PCR reads via MiXCR and lists one record per CDR3 protein. Of fewer than 750,000 distinct CDR3 sequences listed, approximately 14% are singletons. This CDR3 is 15 amino acids long. Trimming cost V 5 bases and J 4 bases; bases outside gene matches: 9. Germline V gene data show CDR1 as SGHTA and CDR2 as FQGNSA. Findings and caveats of the study: Few additional T cells are recruited per seasonal influenza vaccination, authors suggested.

The rearrangement uses TRBV7-2 and TRBJ2-5, with TRBD2 matching 8 bases. Specimen: PBMCs from blood, collected 11 to 12 days after vaccination. This clonotype was sampled from a man aged 45 to 65 who received an inactivated influenza vaccine. The chain's CDR3 is CASSPGGAWLETQYF. CDR3 nucleotides: TGTGCCAGCAGCCCCGGGGGGGCCTGGTTAGAGACCCAGTACTTC.